The TCR beta chain under discussion was sequenced for a study of blood T cell repertoires in COVID-19. The CDR3 consists of 13 residues. The V end was cut by 3 bases, the J end by 4 bases, with 10 bases between. CDR1 is GTSNPN, CDR2 SVGIG, per germline (reference sequence). This study enrolled people aged roughly 18 to 90 from roughly 22 US geographic areas. Each participant's cohort was designated according to participant-reported clinical history. In the authors' workflow: Quantification of nucleated cells was approximated via reference gene primer amplification. Method: immunoSEQ multiplex PCR; TCRdb's copy keeps in-frame clones and lacks some. D and trimming were read from the DNA, whereas the V and J calls and clone size are those reported in that table. The top ten hold 15% of the sample, which has over 200,000 clones, approximately 82% seen once.

The chain carries TRBV30 and TRBJ1-3; D is perhaps TRBD1 (6 bases). This receptor was identified in a man aged 35 to 55 who had recovered from COVID-19. Source material: PBMCs or T cells enriched from blood (not recorded which). The CDR3 sequence: CAWSTGSGNTIYF. The CDR3 DNA reads as TGTGCCTGGAGCACAGGGAGCGGAAACACCATATATTTT.